This T cell receptor beta chain was captured in a study of T-cell memory formation after mild COVID-19. Whole-study findings and limits: Pre-infection memory showed some responding clones, and this suggested that cross-reactive memory joined.

After 5'RACE with constant-segment primers, TCR alpha and TCR beta cDNA libraries carrying sample barcodes and UMIs were obtained. TCRdb recomputed calls from the 5' RACE reads with MiXCR, one row per CDR3 protein. The sample holds about 190,000 distinct CDR3 sequences; approximately 20% are singletons and the top ten take 2% to 2.5%. V was shortened by 1 base and J by 9 bases, with 7 bases between the two germline ends. The CDR3 extends over 12 amino acids. The germline V gene has CDR1 SGHTA and CDR2 FQGNSA. This clonotype was seen a handful of times. Its antigen is unknown. This clonotype was sampled from an adult woman who had mild COVID-19 (a few samples of this study predate the infection). Cell type and time point are not known. V and J are TRBV7-2 and TRBJ1-5; TRBD1 is a possible D gene (5 bases). The sequenced sample consisted of PBMCs or a T cell subset sorted from them (not recorded which). CDR3 loop: CASSLVGGPQHF. The CDR3 DNA reads TGTGCCAGCAGCTTAGTCGGGGGGCCCCAGCATTTT.